A selection of T cell receptor beta chains follows, all from one sample in a study of shared clonotypes between healthy human individuals. Clones were sequenced by immunoSEQ multiplex PCR, and TCRdb holds only the in-frame ones, with some missing. The profile shows about 1.1 million clones, roughly 80% of them singletons. The specimen was memory CD4+ T cells from PBMCs. The receptors stem from a man aged 18-30 years in good health. Some clones in this sample may be carry-over from other donors' samples. CDR3s include the opening cysteine and the closing phenylalanine or tryptophan. A D gene is named only where the DNA matches it firmly. Rows may omit the clone size; those that give it use once, few, many or a size class.

DNA	CDR3	size	J	D	V
TGTGCCAGCAGCCTCACCGCCAGGGGTCAGACAGATACGCAGTATTTT	CASSLTARGQTDTQYF	-	TRBJ2-3	-	TRBV9
TGTGCCAGCAGCTTACTAGCGGAAAACACAGATACGCAGTATTTT	CASSLLAENTDTQYF	-	TRBJ2-3	TRBD2	TRBV11-2
TGTGCCAGCAGTGAGATACTAGCGGGAGACAATGAGCAGTTCTTC	CASSEILAGDNEQFF	-	TRBJ2-1	TRBD2	TRBV6-4
TGTGCCAGCAGCACGAGGGGGGCCGTGGATGAGCAGTTCTTC	CASSTRGAVDEQFF	-	TRBJ2-1	-	TRBV7-2
TGTGCCAGCAGTGGGCTAGCGGGAGGGCGGAGGGAGACCCAGTACTTC	CASSGLAGGRRETQYF	few	TRBJ2-5	TRBD2	TRBV10-2
TGCGCCAGCAGCTTGGTCTCCAACTCCTACGAGCAGTACTTC	CASSLVSNSYEQYF	-	TRBJ2-7	-	TRBV5-1
TGTGCCAGCAGTGAATATTTCGGGGGGCCTAATGTGGAGCAGTACTTC	CASSEYFGGPNVEQYF	once	TRBJ2-7	-	TRBV6-1
TGTGCCAGCAAGCCTAGCGGGGGGAGGGAGCAGTTCTTC	CASKPSGGREQFF	-	TRBJ2-1	TRBD2	TRBV27
TGTGCCAGTAGTATAGCTGGCAGAGACTATGGCTACACCTTC	CASSIAGRDYGYTF	-	TRBJ1-2	-	TRBV19
TGTGCCAGCAGCGTAGCTACGGGATACAATGAGCAGTTCTTC	CASSVATGYNEQFF	-	TRBJ2-1	-	TRBV9
TGCGCCAGCAGCCTTCCAGACGGAGCTAGCACAGATACGCAGTATTTT	CASSLPDGASTDTQYF	-	TRBJ2-3	-	TRBV5-1
TGTGCCAGCAGTTTACGGGGGTCAACCTACGAGCAGTACTTC	CASSLRGSTYEQYF	-	TRBJ2-7	-	TRBV28
TGCGCCAGCAGCTTGTGGGCAGAGTCGACCTACGAGCAGTACTTC	CASSLWAESTYEQYF	-	TRBJ2-7	-	TRBV5-1
TGTGCCTGGAGTCCATCGGTCGTCTCGCCCCAGCATTTT	CAWSPSVVSPQHF	-	TRBJ1-5	-	TRBV30
TGTGCCAGCACCACTATCCGGGACAGGGGGTGGGAGCAGTTCTTC	CASTTIRDRGWEQFF	-	TRBJ2-1	TRBD1	TRBV7-9
TGTGCCAGCGCTTGGGACTCTGGGGCCAACGTCCTGACTTTC	CASAWDSGANVLTF	-	TRBJ2-6	-	TRBV6-5
TGTGCCAGTGACGGGGGACAGGGGACAAATGAGCAGTTCTTC	CASDGGQGTNEQFF	-	TRBJ2-1	TRBD1	TRBV19
TGTGCCATCAGTGCTACCCGCACAGATACGCAGTATTTT	CAISATRTDTQYF	-	TRBJ2-3	-	TRBV10-3
TGTGCCAGCAGCGCCGACCTTCCGAACACTGAAGCTTTCTTT	CASSADLPNTEAFF	-	TRBJ1-1	-	TRBV9
TGTGCCAGCAGCCAAGCCGCGAGGTTAGGCGCGCAGTACTTC	CASSQAARLGAQYF	-	TRBJ2-7	-	TRBV14
TGTGCCAGCAGCCAAATGAATCGATTAGAGTACTTC	CASSQMNRLEYF	-	TRBJ2-7	-	TRBV14
TGTGCCTGGCACACCAGAGGGACAGGGAGAAACAATGAGCAGTTCTTC	CAWHTRGTGRNNEQFF	once	TRBJ2-1	TRBD1	TRBV30
TGTGCCAGCAGCGGCGACCGAAACACTGAAGCTTTCTTT	CASSGDRNTEAFF	-	TRBJ1-1	-	TRBV7-9
TGTGCCAGCAGTCCGTTGGGGGGCGCGAAATACAATGAGCAGTTCTTC	CASSPLGGAKYNEQFF	-	TRBJ2-1	-	TRBV27
TGTGCCAGTAGGACCGCTACAGGGGGCGATCAGCCCCAGCATTTT	CASRTATGGDQPQHF	-	TRBJ1-5	TRBD1	TRBV19
TGTGCCAGCAGTGACTTAAGAGGCACTGAAGCTTTCTTT	CASSDLRGTEAFF	-	TRBJ1-1	-	TRBV2
TGCGCCAGCAGCCTTGGACCAACTCTCGGGGAGACCCAGTACTTC	CASSLGPTLGETQYF	-	TRBJ2-5	-	TRBV5-1
TGTGCCAGCAGTTTCGCCGGCGCGGAGACCCAGTACTTC	CASSFAGAETQYF	-	TRBJ2-5	-	TRBV28